These 8 T cell receptor beta chains share one sample of origin, sequenced in a study of cytomegalovirus exposure and HLA in healthy donors. TCRdb keeps only in-frame clones here, not all; method: immunoSEQ multiplex PCR. The profile covers approximately 100,000 clones, with 85% to 90% appearing a single time and roughly 2.1% taken by the ten largest. The specimen sequenced was PBMCs. These receptors were collected from a woman aged 18-30 years in good health and CMV-seronegative.

The J gene is TRBJ1-1, the V gene TRBV2, with D possibly being TRBD1 (5 bases). V was clipped by 4 bases and J by 7 bases, with 16 bases between them. The CDR3 runs to 14 residues. CDR1 is SNHLY, CDR2 FYNNEI, per germline. CDR3 in amino acids: CASSGEPGLGEAFF. CDR3 nucleotide sequence: TGTGCCAGCAGTGGCGAACCGGGACTTGGTGAAGCTTTCTTT.

The chain is built from TRBV4-3 and TRBJ2-3; TRBD1 agrees at 10 bases. This CDR3 contains 21 residues. Looked up from germline, CDR1 is LGHNA and CDR2 is YSLEER. V was clipped by 1 base and J by 4 bases; unmatched bases: 20. In DNA form, the CDR3 reads TGCGCCAGCAGCCAAGTGTCGGTTAGACAGGGGGCGCGAAGGGGGTCAGATACGCAGTATTTT. This codes for CASSQVSVRQGARRGSDTQYF.

The rearrangement links TRBV7-2 to TRBJ2-3; 9 bases are shared with TRBD1. Germline V CDR1 and CDR2: SGHTA, FQGNSA. CDR3 length equals 15 residues. Trimming took 4 bases from V and 5 from J; bases not matched to a gene: 7. For the CDR3, the DNA is TGTGCCAGCAGCTCCACAGGGGGCGGAGTAGATACGCAGTATTTT. Translated, it gives CASSSTGGGVDTQYF.

The rearrangement uses TRBV11-2 and TRBJ2-3; 11 bases agree with TRBD2. Per germline, CDR1 SGHAT and CDR2 FQNNGV. The CDR3 length is 16 residues. V was pared by 1 base and J by 4 bases, with 4 bases of the junction left unmatched. The CDR3 sequence: CASSLVVAGGADTQYF. In nucleotides, the CDR3 is TGTGCCAGCAGCTTAGTTGTAGCGGGGGGGGCAGATACGCAGTATTTT.

The chain is built from TRBV7-6 and TRBJ2-3, with D uncertain. The V end lost 1 base, the J end lost 2 bases, and 4 bases lay between the germline ends. Germline CDR1 is SGHVS and CDR2 is FNYEAQ. CDR3 size: 13 residues. Written as DNA, the CDR3 is TGTGCCAGCAGCTTAGTTAACACAGATACGCAGTATTTT. Its translation is CASSLVNTDTQYF.

The chain carries TRBV4-2 and TRBJ2-7, with D maybe TRBD2 (5 bases). The CDR3 consists of 15 residues. In germline, CDR1 is LGHNA, CDR2 YNFKEQ. Deletions cut 2 bases from V and 1 base from J, with 12 bases between. Written as DNA, the CDR3 is TGTGCCAGCAGCCAACCCAGGAGAGGGTCCTACGAGCAGTACTTC. Protein sequence: CASSQPRRGSYEQYF.

For this clone: The junction departs from germline at one end; a sequencing error may be responsible. The chain combines TRBV9 with TRBJ2-1; D unclear. Germline V gene sequence: CDR1 SGDLS, CDR2 YYNGEE. The CDR3 contains 11 residues. CDR3 in amino acids: CASSSYYEQFF. The CDR3 coding sequence is TGTGCCAGCAGCTCCTACTATGAGCAGTTCTTC.

The chain joins TRBV5-1 to TRBJ2-3; 8 bases map to TRBD2. Losses at the gene ends were 6 bases for V and 5 bases for J; bases not matched to a gene: 14. The CDR3 runs 16 residues. Germline V lookup: CDR1 SGHRS, CDR2 YFSETQ. CDR3 loop: CASTRGSGGPVDTQYF. CDR3 in DNA: TGCGCCAGCACCCGGGGGAGCGGGGGCCCCGTAGATACGCAGTATTTT.